This T cell receptor (beta chain) emerged from a study of beta chain features in type 1 diabetes. Study-level findings and limits: Possibly, sequencing cDNA over-represented cells that had high TCR expression levels.

With 4 bases removed from V and 0 bases from J, the gap between germline ends came to 11 bases. The length of the CDR3 is 15 residues. Per germline, CDR1 LNHDA and CDR2 SQIVND (reference sequence). Of note for this clone: Antigen unknown.

As every portion of the isolated RNA was reverse transcribed, the sequencing read expressed TCRB transcripts. Assay used: immunoSEQ multiplex PCR; TCRdb lists only in-frame clones, some missing. This sample has 900,000 or so clones; 15% to 20% occur once, and the top ten carry 0.02% to 0.03%. V is TRBV19 and J is TRBJ2-3; the D is unclear. The receptor comes from a woman younger than 30 in good health. The sample consisted of naive CD4+ T cells from blood. The CDR3 DNA reads as TGTGCCAGTAGTACTGGCGGCGGTAGCACAGATACGCAGTATTTT. This gives the protein CASSTGGGSTDTQYF.